This record looks at one TCR beta chain sequence and its context. This specimen belongs to a study of shared clonotypes between healthy human individuals. CDR1 is SGDLS and CDR2 is YYNGEE in the germline V gene. Trimming took 4 bases from V and 2 from J; bases not matched to a gene: 4. This CDR3 is built from 14 residues. Assay: immunoSEQ multiplex PCR; the TCRdb copy retains only in-frame clones and omits some. The sample records 2 million to 2.5 million clones, roughly 90% being singletons. From CD4+ cells came CD45RA+ naive and CD45RA-negative memory subsets. The J gene is TRBJ2-3, the V gene TRBV9; 7 bases align to TRBD2. Input material: naive CD4+ T cells from PBMCs. The subset was: CD45RA+ positively selected. This clonotype originated in a man between 18 and 35 years old in good health. Some clones in this sample may be carry-over from other donors' samples. DNA of the CDR3: TGTGCCAGCAGCCACGGGACTAACACAGATACGCAGTATTTT. It yields the protein CASSHGTNTDTQYF. The full variable domain, in which reference TRBV9 and TRBJ2-3 provide the parts outside the CDR3, is DSGVTQTPKHLITATGQRVTLRCSPRSGDLSVYWYQQSLDQGLQFLIQYYNGEERAKGNILERFSAQQFPDLHSELNLSSLELGDSALYFCASSHGTNTDTQYFGPGTRLTVL.